This is a list of T cell receptor beta chains from one sample in a study of blood T cell repertoires in COVID-19. Clones were sequenced by immunoSEQ multiplex PCR, and TCRdb holds only the in-frame ones, with some missing. Seen here are fewer than 350,000 clones, around 84% observed once, and the top ten hold under 2%. What was sequenced was PBMCs or T cells enriched from blood (not recorded which). These receptors were collected from a woman aged 25-40 years who had been exposed to COVID-19. The CDR3 runs from the conserved cysteine through the conserved F or W. Each record gives: clone size, D gene, CDR3 length, V gene, J gene, CDR3 protein, CDR3 DNA. A D gene is named only where the DNA matches it firmly. A clone size is listed for some rows: how often the clone was seen (once, few, many), or a class if it is expanded.

clone size: -
D gene: TRBD1
CDR3 length: 13
V gene: TRBV28
J gene: TRBJ1-2
CDR3 protein: CASSLGTVYGYTF
CDR3 DNA: TGTGCCAGCAGCCTTGGGACAGTCTATGGCTACACCTTC

clone size: -
D gene: -
CDR3 length: 13
V gene: TRBV7-2
J gene: TRBJ2-3
CDR3 protein: CASSSGGTDTQYF
CDR3 DNA: TGTGCCAGCAGCTCCGGGGGCACAGATACGCAGTATTTT

clone size: -
D gene: -
CDR3 length: 15
V gene: TRBV30
J gene: TRBJ1-2
CDR3 protein: CAWSPETLLLNGYTF
CDR3 DNA: TGTGCCTGGAGTCCCGAAACTCTCCTTCTGAATGGCTACACCTTC

clone size: -
D gene: -
CDR3 length: 14
V gene: TRBV4-2
J gene: TRBJ1-4
CDR3 protein: CASNEGGLNEKLFF
CDR3 DNA: TGTGCCAGCAACGAGGGCGGGCTTAATGAAAAACTGTTTTTT

clone size: -
D gene: TRBD2
CDR3 length: 17
V gene: TRBV4-2
J gene: TRBJ2-5
CDR3 protein: CASSQEASGRAGETQYF
CDR3 DNA: TGTGCCAGCAGCCAAGAGGCTAGCGGGAGGGCCGGGGAGACCCAGTACTTC

clone size: -
D gene: -
CDR3 length: 16
V gene: TRBV4-2
J gene: TRBJ2-2
CDR3 protein: CASSQDFQARAGELFF
CDR3 DNA: TGTGCCAGCAGCCAAGATTTCCAAGCCAGGGCCGGGGAGCTGTTTTTT

clone size: once
D gene: -
CDR3 length: 15
V gene: TRBV27
J gene: TRBJ1-6
CDR3 protein: CASSEYDSYRSPLHF
CDR3 DNA: TGTGCCAGCAGTGAATACGACAGTTATAGATCACCCCTCCACTTT

clone size: few
D gene: -
CDR3 length: 14
V gene: TRBV13
J gene: TRBJ2-1
CDR3 protein: CASSLEAGINEQFF
CDR3 DNA: TGTGCCAGCAGCTTAGAGGCGGGGATCAATGAGCAGTTCTTC

clone size: -
D gene: -
CDR3 length: 15
V gene: TRBV4-2
J gene: TRBJ1-5
CDR3 protein: CASSHFYRDNQPQHF
CDR3 DNA: TGTGCCAGCAGCCACTTTTACAGGGACAATCAGCCCCAGCATTTT

clone size: -
D gene: -
CDR3 length: 14
V gene: TRBV10-3
J gene: TRBJ2-1
CDR3 protein: CAISEQDSYNEQFF
CDR3 DNA: TGTGCCATCAGTGAACAGGACTCCTACAATGAGCAGTTCTTC

clone size: -
D gene: TRBD1
CDR3 length: 16
V gene: TRBV7-9
J gene: TRBJ2-5
CDR3 protein: CASSLAEQGAGETQYF
CDR3 DNA: TGTGCCAGCAGCTTAGCGGAACAGGGGGCGGGAGAGACCCAGTACTTC

clone size: -
D gene: -
CDR3 length: 16
V gene: TRBV11-2
J gene: TRBJ2-5
CDR3 protein: CASSPTGLYVMETQYF
CDR3 DNA: TGTGCCAGCAGCCCGACGGGGTTATACGTCATGGAGACCCAGTACTTC

clone size: -
D gene: TRBD1
CDR3 length: 14
V gene: TRBV19
J gene: TRBJ2-1
CDR3 protein: CASRGDSSYNEQFF
CDR3 DNA: TGTGCCAGTAGGGGGGACAGCTCCTACAATGAGCAGTTCTTC

clone size: -
D gene: -
CDR3 length: 12
V gene: TRBV28
J gene: TRBJ2-5
CDR3 protein: CATGNAGETQYF
CDR3 DNA: TGTGCCACCGGAAATGCCGGGGAGACCCAGTACTTC

clone size: -
D gene: -
CDR3 length: 15
V gene: TRBV5-5
J gene: TRBJ2-1
CDR3 protein: CASSLWPSAYNEQFF
CDR3 DNA: TGTGCCAGCAGCTTGTGGCCCAGCGCATACAATGAGCAGTTCTTC

clone size: -
D gene: -
CDR3 length: 15
V gene: TRBV1
J gene: TRBJ2-2
CDR3 protein: CTSSQGQHNSGELFF
CDR3 DNA: TGCACCAGCAGCCAGGGACAGCACAACTCCGGGGAGCTGTTTTTT

clone size: few
D gene: -
CDR3 length: 14
V gene: TRBV30
J gene: TRBJ1-5
CDR3 protein: CAWSLGAGNQPQHF
CDR3 DNA: TGTGCCTGGAGTCTAGGGGCCGGTAATCAGCCCCAGCATTTT